The next 8 T cell receptor beta chains were all read from a single sample in a study of siplizumab effects on memory and regulatory T cells. The repertoire was sequenced with immunoSEQ multiplex PCR; TCRdb's copy has only in-frame clones and lacks some. This sample has about 91,000 clones, with roughly 93% found just once. The sequenced sample was CD8+ T cells sorted from blood. The source is a human donor in good health.

This sequence joins TRBV13 and TRBJ2-7, with 10 bases fitting TRBD1. V trimming: 3 bases; J trimming: 5 bases; junction bases outside the gene matches: 16. The CDR3 has 18 amino acids. In germline, CDR1 is PRHDT, CDR2 FYEKMQ (reference sequence). CDR3 sequence reads: CASSLGVGGTGAIDEQYF. The CDR3, as DNA: TGTGCCAGCAGCTTGGGGGTAGGCGGGACAGGGGCTATCGACGAGCAGTACTTC.

The chain couples TRBV5-1 to TRBJ2-7; TRBD1 might be the D (5 bases). Per germline, CDR1 SGHRS and CDR2 YFSETQ. Trimming shortened V by 5 bases and J by 1 base, and 10 bases separated the two germline ends. The CDR3 sequence is 13 residues long. For the CDR3, the DNA is TGCGCCAGCAGTTTCGACAGTTCCTACGAGCAGTACTTC. This gives the protein CASSFDSSYEQYF.

The chain joins TRBV6-1 to TRBJ1-2; no clear D gene. Trimming removed 6 bases from V and 2 bases from J, with 10 bases in between. CDR3 size: 13 residues. Germline CDR1 is MNHNS and CDR2 is SASEGT. This chain's CDR3 is CASSGRENYGYTF. The CDR3 bases are TGTGCCAGCAGCGGACGGGAGAACTATGGCTACACCTTC.

The chain carries TRBV19 and TRBJ2-5; TRBD1 agrees at 8 bases. The CDR3 is 15 residues long. V gave up 5 bases and J gave up 2 bases; unmatched junction bases: 7. Looked up from germline, CDR1 is LNHDA and CDR2 is SQIVND (reference sequence). CDR3 sequence reads: CASSDRGVWQETQYF. The CDR3 coding sequence is TGTGCCAGTAGTGACAGGGGCGTGTGGCAAGAGACCCAGTACTTC. Combining the CDR3 with reference TRBV19 and TRBJ2-5 gives the whole variable domain DGGITQSPKYLFRKEGQNVTLSCEQNLNHDAMYWYRQDPGQGLRLIYYSQIVNDFQKGDIAEGYSVSREKKESFPLTVTSAQKNPTAFYLCASSDRGVWQETQYFGPGTRLLVL.

The chain recombines TRBV4-2 with TRBJ1-1; weak D call: TRBD1 (5 bases). The V gene lost 0 bases and the J gene lost 0 bases, with 8 bases spanning the gap. Per the germline V gene, CDR1 is LGHNA and CDR2 is YNFKEQ. The CDR3 sequence is 15 residues long. The CDR3 sequence is CASSQDGGMNTEAFF. The CDR3 coding sequence is TGTGCCAGCAGCCAAGATGGGGGGATGAACACTGAAGCTTTCTTT.

The chain has TRBV18 and TRBJ2-1; the D call may be TRBD1 or TRBD2 (6 bases each). CDR3 length equals 16 residues. V was trimmed by 3 bases and J by 9 bases, leaving 21 bases between them. CDR1 and CDR2 (germline): KGHSH, LQKENI. CDR3 amino acids: CASSPITVTGAGEQFF. CDR3 bases: TGTGCCAGCTCACCGATTACGGTGACGGGGGCGGGTGAGCAGTTCTTC. The complete variable domain, with remaining parts taken from reference TRBV18 and TRBJ2-1, reads NAGVMQNPRHLVRRRGQEARLRCSPMKGHSHVYWYRQLPEEGLKFMVYLQKENIIDESGMPKERFSAEFPKEGPSILRIQQVVRGDSAAYFCASSPITVTGAGEQFFGPGTRLTVL.

The chain is built from TRBV19 and TRBJ2-7, with D tentatively TRBD1 (6 bases). Trimming left V 5 bases short and J 4 bases short, with 15 bases between. The CDR3 spans 14 residues. Germline V gene data show CDR1 as LNHDA and CDR2 as SQIVND (reference sequence). DNA for the CDR3: TGTGCCAGTAGTCCCAGGGGCCTGGCATACGAGCAGTACTTC. This codes for CASSPRGLAYEQYF.

In its sample, this clone was seen once. The chain carries TRBV19 and TRBJ2-3; D might be TRBD1 or TRBD2, each matching 7 bases. Trimming took 5 bases from V and 5 from J, leaving 17 bases between them. The CDR3 runs to 15 residues. The germline V gene has CDR1 LNHDA and CDR2 SQIVND (reference sequence). CDR3 residues: CASSAQGGGIDTQYF. As DNA, the CDR3 is TGTGCCAGTAGTGCCCAGGGGGGGGGAATAGATACGCAGTATTTT.